This T cell receptor (beta chain) was found in a study of PD-1 blockade in classical Hodgkin lymphoma. Overall study results and limits: Researchers reported that CD4+ TCR diversity, though not CD8+, rose significantly by C4D1.

Data came from immunoSEQ multiplex PCR; TCRdb stores just in-frame clones and leaves some out. The sample holds 5,500 to 7,000 clones; approximately 80% are singletons and the top ten take 35% to 40%. Brentuximab vedotin exposure varied among the patients, all of whom had relapsed after autologous stem cell transplantation. The germline CDR1 and CDR2 sequences are PRHDT and FYEKMQ (reference sequence). The CDR3 covers 15 residues. Trimming took 5 bases from V and 3 from J; bases not matched to a gene: 7. This clone was picked up one time. Its specificity is not known. The chain recombines TRBV13 with TRBJ2-1; 7 bases map to TRBD2. The clonotype originates from a human donor with classical Hodgkin lymphoma. Sequencing used peripheral blood mononuclear cells (PBMCs), obtained at baseline. CDR3 DNA sequence: TGTGCCAGCAGCCTTTTACGGGGGGACTACAATGAGCAGTTCTTC. Its protein product is CASSLLRGDYNEQFF.